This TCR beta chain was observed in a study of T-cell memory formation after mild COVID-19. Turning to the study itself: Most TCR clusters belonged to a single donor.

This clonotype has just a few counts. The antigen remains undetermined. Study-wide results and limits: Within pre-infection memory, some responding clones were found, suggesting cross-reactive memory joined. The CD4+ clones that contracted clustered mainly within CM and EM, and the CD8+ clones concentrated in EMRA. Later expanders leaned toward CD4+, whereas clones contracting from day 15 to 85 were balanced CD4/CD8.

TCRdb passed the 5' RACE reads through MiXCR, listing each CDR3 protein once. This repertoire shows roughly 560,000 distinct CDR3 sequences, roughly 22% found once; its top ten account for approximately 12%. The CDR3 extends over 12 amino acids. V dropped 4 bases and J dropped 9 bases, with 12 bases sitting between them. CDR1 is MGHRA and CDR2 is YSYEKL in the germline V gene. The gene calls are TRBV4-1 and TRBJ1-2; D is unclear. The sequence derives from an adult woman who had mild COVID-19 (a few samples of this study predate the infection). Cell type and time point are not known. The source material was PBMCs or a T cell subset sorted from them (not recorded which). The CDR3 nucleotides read TGCGCCAGCAGCCTTCTCGGAAGGCGCTACACCTTC. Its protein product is CASSLLGRRYTF.